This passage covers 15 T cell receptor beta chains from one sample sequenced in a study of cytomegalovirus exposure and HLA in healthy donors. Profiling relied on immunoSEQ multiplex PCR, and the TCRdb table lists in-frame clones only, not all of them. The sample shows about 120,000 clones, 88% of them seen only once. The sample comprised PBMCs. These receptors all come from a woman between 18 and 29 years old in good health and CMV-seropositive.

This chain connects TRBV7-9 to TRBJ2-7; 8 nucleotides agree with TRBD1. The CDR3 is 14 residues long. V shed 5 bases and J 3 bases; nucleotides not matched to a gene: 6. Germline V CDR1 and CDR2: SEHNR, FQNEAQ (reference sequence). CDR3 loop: CASSKTGVYYEQYF. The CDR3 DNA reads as TGTGCCAGCAGCAAGACAGGGGTCTACTACGAGCAGTACTTC.

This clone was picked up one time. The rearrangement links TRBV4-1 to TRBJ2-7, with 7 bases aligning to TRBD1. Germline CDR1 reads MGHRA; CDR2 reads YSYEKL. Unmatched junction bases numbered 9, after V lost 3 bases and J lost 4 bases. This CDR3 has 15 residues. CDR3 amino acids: CASSHRQGGGYEQYF. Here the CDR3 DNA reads TGCGCCAGCAGCCATAGACAGGGCGGTGGGTACGAGCAGTACTTC.

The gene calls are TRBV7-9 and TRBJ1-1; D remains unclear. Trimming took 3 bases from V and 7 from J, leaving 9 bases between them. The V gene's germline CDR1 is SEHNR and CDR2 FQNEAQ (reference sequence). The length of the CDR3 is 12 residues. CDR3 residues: CASSFSTGEAFF. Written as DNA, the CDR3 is TGTGCCAGCAGCTTTTCAACCGGTGAAGCTTTCTTT.

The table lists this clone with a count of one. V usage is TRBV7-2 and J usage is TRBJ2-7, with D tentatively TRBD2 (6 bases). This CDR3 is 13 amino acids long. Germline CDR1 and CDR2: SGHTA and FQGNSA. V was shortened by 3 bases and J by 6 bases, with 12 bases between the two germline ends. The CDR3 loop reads CASSLTRGGEQYF. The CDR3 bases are TGTGCCAGCAGCTTGACTAGGGGAGGCGAGCAGTACTTC.

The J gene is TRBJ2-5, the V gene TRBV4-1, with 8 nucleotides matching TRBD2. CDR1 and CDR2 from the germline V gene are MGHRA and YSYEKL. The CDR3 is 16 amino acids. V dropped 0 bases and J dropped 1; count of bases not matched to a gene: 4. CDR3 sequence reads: CASSQEGGGPQETQYF. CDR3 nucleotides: TGCGCCAGCAGCCAAGAGGGCGGGGGGCCCCAAGAGACCCAGTACTTC.

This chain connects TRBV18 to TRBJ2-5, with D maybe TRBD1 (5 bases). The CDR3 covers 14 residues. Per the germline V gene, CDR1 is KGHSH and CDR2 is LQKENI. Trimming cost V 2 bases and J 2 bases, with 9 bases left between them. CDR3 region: CASSPWQGQETQYF. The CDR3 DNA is TGTGCCAGCTCACCATGGCAGGGTCAAGAGACCCAGTACTTC. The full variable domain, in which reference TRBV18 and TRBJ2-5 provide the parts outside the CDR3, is NAGVMQNPRHLVRRRGQEARLRCSPMKGHSHVYWYRQLPEEGLKFMVYLQKENIIDESGMPKERFSAEFPKEGPSILRIQQVVRGDSAAYFCASSPWQGQETQYFGPGTRLLVL.

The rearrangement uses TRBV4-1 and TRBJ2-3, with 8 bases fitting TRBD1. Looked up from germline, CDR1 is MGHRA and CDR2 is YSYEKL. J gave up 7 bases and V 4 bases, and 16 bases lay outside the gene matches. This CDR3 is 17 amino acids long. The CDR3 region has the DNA TGCGCCAGCAGCCCCCGGCCTACCACGCAGGGGGCAAATACGCAGTATTTT. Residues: CASSPRPTTQGANTQYF.

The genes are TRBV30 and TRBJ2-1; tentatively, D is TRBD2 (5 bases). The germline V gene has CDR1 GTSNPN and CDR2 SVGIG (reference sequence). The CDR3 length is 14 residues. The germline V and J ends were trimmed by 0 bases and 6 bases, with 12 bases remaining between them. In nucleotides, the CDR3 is TGTGCCTGGAGTGTGGGCGGGTTTGCCAATGAGCAGTTCTTC. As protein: CAWSVGGFANEQFF.

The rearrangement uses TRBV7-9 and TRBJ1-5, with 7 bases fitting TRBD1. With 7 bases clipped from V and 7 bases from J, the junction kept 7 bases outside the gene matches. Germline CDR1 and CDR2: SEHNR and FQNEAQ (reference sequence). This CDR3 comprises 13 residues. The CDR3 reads CASTSGGGQPQHF. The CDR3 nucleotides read TGTGCCAGCACCTCTGGAGGGGGCCAGCCCCAGCATTTT.

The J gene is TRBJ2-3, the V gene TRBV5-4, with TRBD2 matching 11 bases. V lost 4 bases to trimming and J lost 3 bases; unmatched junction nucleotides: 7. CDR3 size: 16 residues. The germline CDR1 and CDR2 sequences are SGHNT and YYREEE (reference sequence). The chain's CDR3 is CASSPASGRSTDTQYF. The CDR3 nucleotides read TGTGCCAGCAGCCCGGCTAGCGGGAGGAGTACAGATACGCAGTATTTT. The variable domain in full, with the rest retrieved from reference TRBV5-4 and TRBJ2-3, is ETGVTQSPTHLIKTRGQQVTLRCSSQSGHNTVSWYQQALGQGPQFIFQYYREEENGRGNFPPRFSGLQFPNYSSELNVNALELDDSALYLCASSPASGRSTDTQYFGPGTRLTVL.

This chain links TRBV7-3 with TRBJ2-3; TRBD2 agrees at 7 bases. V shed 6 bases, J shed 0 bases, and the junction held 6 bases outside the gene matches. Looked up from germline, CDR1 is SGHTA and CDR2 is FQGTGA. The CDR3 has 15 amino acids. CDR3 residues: CASRIGGGSTDTQYF. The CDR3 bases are TGTGCCAGCAGGATTGGGGGGGGTAGCACAGATACGCAGTATTTT.

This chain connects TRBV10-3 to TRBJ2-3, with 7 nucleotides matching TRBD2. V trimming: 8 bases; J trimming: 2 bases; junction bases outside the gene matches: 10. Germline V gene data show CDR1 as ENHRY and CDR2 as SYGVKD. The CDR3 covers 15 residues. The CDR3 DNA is TGTGCCATCTGGGGCGGGAGCGGATCCACAGATACGCAGTATTTT. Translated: CAIWGGSGSTDTQYF.

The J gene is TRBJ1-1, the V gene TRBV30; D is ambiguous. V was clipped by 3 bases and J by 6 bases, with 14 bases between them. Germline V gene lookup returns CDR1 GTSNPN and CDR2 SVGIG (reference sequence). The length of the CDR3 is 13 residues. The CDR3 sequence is CAWRVAGKAEAFF. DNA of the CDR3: TGTGCCTGGAGAGTGGCCGGGAAGGCTGAAGCTTTCTTT.

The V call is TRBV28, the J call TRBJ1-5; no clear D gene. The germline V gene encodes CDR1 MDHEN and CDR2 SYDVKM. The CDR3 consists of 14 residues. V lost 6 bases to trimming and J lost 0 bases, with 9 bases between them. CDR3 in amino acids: CASSPVYSNQPQHF. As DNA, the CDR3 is TGTGCCAGCAGCCCAGTTTATAGCAATCAGCCCCAGCATTTT.

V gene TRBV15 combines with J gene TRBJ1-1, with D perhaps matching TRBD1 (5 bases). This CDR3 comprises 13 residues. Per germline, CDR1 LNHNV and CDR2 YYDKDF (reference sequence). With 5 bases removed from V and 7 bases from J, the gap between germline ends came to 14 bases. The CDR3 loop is CATSVGGASEAFF. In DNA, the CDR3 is TGTGCCACCAGCGTCGGTGGGGCAAGTGAAGCTTTCTTT.